Each of the 13 T cell receptor beta chains below was sequenced from the same sample in a study of cytomegalovirus exposure and HLA in healthy donors. The PCR was carried out with 60 Vbeta primers and 13 Jbeta primers. The data were produced by immunoSEQ multiplex PCR, yet TCRdb's version contains in-frame clones alone and is incomplete. The data contain 150,000 to 200,000 clones, roughly four fifths of them seen just once; the ten biggest clones take up less than 15%. Sequences were obtained from PBMCs. Receptors originate from a woman aged 45 to 65 in good health and CMV-seronegative.

The genes are TRBV6-5 and TRBJ2-7; D gene ambiguous. Per germline, CDR1 MNHEY and CDR2 SVGAGI. The CDR3 is 14 amino acids. V lost 6 bases to trimming and J lost 3 bases, with 15 bases between them. The CDR3 bases are TGTGCCAGCAGGCCCCATATCGGGTACTACGAGCAGTACTTC. Amino acids: CASRPHIGYYEQYF.

The chain joins TRBV4-1 to TRBJ1-2, with TRBD1 identical over 7 bases. The V and J ends lost 1 base and 2 bases, in that order; junction bases with no gene match: 4. CDR1 MGHRA and CDR2 YSYEKL come from the germline V gene. This CDR3 spans 15 amino acids. In DNA form, the CDR3 reads TGCGCCAGCAGCCAAGCGGGACAGCGCAACTATGGCTACACCTTC. Protein: CASSQAGQRNYGYTF.

The chain has TRBV9 and TRBJ1-2; 7 bases are a match to TRBD1. This CDR3 region has 12 residues. V was pared by 4 bases and J by 8 bases, with 5 bases of the junction left unmatched. Germline V CDR1 and CDR2: SGDLS, YYNGEE. In nucleotides, the CDR3 is TGTGCCAGCAGCAGAGACAGGGAAGGCTACACCTTC. Its translation is CASSRDREGYTF.

The chain is built from TRBV7-9 and TRBJ2-3, with D uncertain. The CDR3 has 15 amino acids. Germline CDR1 reads SEHNR; CDR2 reads FQNEAQ (reference sequence). Trimming pared 3 bases from V and 0 bases from J, leaving 10 bases between. CDR3 region: CASSFPGSSTDTQYF. Written as DNA, the CDR3 is TGTGCCAGCAGCTTCCCCGGGTCTAGCACAGATACGCAGTATTTT. Complete variable domain (other parts from reference TRBV7-9 and TRBJ2-3): DTGVSQNPRHKITKRGQNVTFRCDPISEHNRLYWYRQTLGQGPEFLTYFQNEAQLEKSRLLSDRFSAERPKGSFSTLEIQRTEQGDSAMYLCASSFPGSSTDTQYFGPGTRLTVL.

V usage is TRBV25-1 and J usage is TRBJ2-7; D perhaps matches TRBD1 (6 bases). The CDR3 covers 12 residues. The germline gives CDR1 MGHDK, CDR2 SYGVNS. V lost 10 bases and J 4 bases, leaving 14 bases between the germline ends. CDR3 in amino acids: CATRDTLYEQYF. The DNA of the CDR3 is TGTGCCACCCGGGACACTCTTTACGAGCAGTACTTC.

The chain has TRBV10-3 and TRBJ1-6; a possible D gene is TRBD1 (5 bases). The CDR3 loop spans 16 amino acids. Germline CDR1 ENHRY, CDR2 SYGVKD. The V gene lost 0 bases and the J gene lost 8 bases, with 14 bases spanning the gap. The CDR3 DNA follows: TGTGCCATCAGTGAGTCGATGGCGGGGGACCATTCACCCCTCCACTTT. Translation: CAISESMAGDHSPLHF.

In this sample, this clone turned up once. Other nucleotide sequences from this sample produce the same CDR3. The CDR3 sequence: CASSLRLAGETQYF. The CDR3 nucleotides read TGTGCCAGCAGCCTAAGACTAGCGGGAGAGACCCAGTACTTC. The chain uses TRBV4-2 and TRBJ2-5; 10 nucleotides agree with TRBD2. Trimming took 4 bases from V and 4 from J; bases not matched to a gene: 3. Germline lookup yields CDR1 LGHNA and CDR2 YNFKEQ. CDR3 size: 14 residues.

This clone was found once. V and J are TRBV5-1 and TRBJ2-7; a weak D match, TRBD2 (6 bases). This CDR3 contains 14 residues. Per the germline V gene, CDR1 is SGHRS and CDR2 is YFSETQ. Trimming removed 0 bases at V and 1 base at J, with 8 bases between. CDR3 residues: CASSLDSGSYEQYF. As DNA, the CDR3 is TGCGCCAGCAGCTTGGATAGCGGATCCTACGAGCAGTACTTC.

The chain couples TRBV19 to TRBJ2-1; 8 nucleotides agree with TRBD1. This CDR3 spans 13 amino acids. The V and J ends lost 5 bases and 6 bases, in that order; junction bases with no gene match: 3. The germline gives CDR1 LNHDA, CDR2 SQIVND (reference sequence). CDR3 DNA: TGTGCCAGTAGTTGGGACAGGCTCAATGAGCAGTTCTTC. Protein: CASSWDRLNEQFF. The full variable domain, completed using reference TRBV19 and TRBJ2-1, is DGGITQSPKYLFRKEGQNVTLSCEQNLNHDAMYWYRQDPGQGLRLIYYSQIVNDFQKGDIAEGYSVSREKKESFPLTVTSAQKNPTAFYLCASSWDRLNEQFFGPGTRLTVL.

The chain employs TRBV6-1 and TRBJ1-1, with 7 bases matching TRBD1. Germline CDR1 and CDR2: MNHNS and SASEGT. V shed 6 bases, J shed 7 bases, and the junction held 11 bases outside the gene matches. The CDR3 covers 14 residues. CDR3 coding DNA: TGTGCCAGCAGAACCGACCTGACAGGGATTGAAGCTTTCTTT. It yields the protein CASRTDLTGIEAFF.

The chain uses TRBV19 and TRBJ1-4; D is perhaps TRBD1 (5 bases). There are 14 residues in the CDR3. CDR1 LNHDA and CDR2 SQIVND come from the germline V gene (reference sequence). Trimming removed 6 bases at V and 4 bases at J, with 12 bases between. The CDR3 here is CASSPGRNNEKLFF. DNA for the CDR3: TGTGCCAGTAGCCCAGGGCGTAATAATGAAAAACTGTTTTTT.

This sequence joins TRBV28 and TRBJ1-2; 9 bases are shared with TRBD1. The V gene's germline CDR1 is MDHEN and CDR2 SYDVKM. The junction had 3 bases not matched to a gene; V was cut back by 6 bases and J by 7 bases. The CDR3 has 12 amino acids. For the CDR3, the DNA is TGTGCCAGCAGGACAGGGGGGGGTGGCTACACCTTC. This gives the protein CASRTGGGGYTF.

This clone has just a few counts. V and J are TRBV28 and TRBJ1-4; 7 positions agree with TRBD1. The CDR3 consists of 15 residues. Trimming took 5 bases from V and 7 from J; bases not matched to a gene: 10. The germline V gene has CDR1 MDHEN and CDR2 SYDVKM. This CDR3 is CASSPSGQTIEKLFF. For the CDR3, the DNA is TGTGCCAGCAGTCCATCGGGACAGACGATTGAAAAACTGTTTTTT. Full variable domain (missing parts from reference TRBV28 and TRBJ1-4): DVKVTQSSRYLVKRTGEKVFLECVQDMDHENMFWYRQDPGLGLRLIYFSYDVKMKEKGDIPEGYSVSREKKERFSLILESASTNQTSMYLCASSPSGQTIEKLFFGSGTQLSVL.